This entry features one T cell receptor beta chain sequence. The germline V gene encodes CDR1 MNHEY and CDR2 SMNVEV (reference sequence). The V end lost 6 bases, the J end lost 10 bases, and 18 bases lay between the germline ends. The CDR3 has 13 amino acids. These data come from a study of blood T cell repertoires in COVID-19. Study details: From T cells, B-cell-depleted T cells, or PBMCs came the material, which was cDNA or gDNA.

Generated by immunoSEQ multiplex PCR, the TCRdb table keeps only in-frame clones and is missing some. The table has around 140,000 clones, approximately 89% seen once. Sample: peripheral blood. The chain links TRBV27 to TRBJ1-1; tentatively, D is TRBD1 (6 bases). This clonotype was obtained from a woman between 45 and 65 years old with acute or convalescent COVID-19. The CDR3 loop reads CASSRYRAEAAFF. The CDR3, as DNA: TGTGCCAGCAGCCGGTACAGGGCTGAGGCAGCTTTCTTT.